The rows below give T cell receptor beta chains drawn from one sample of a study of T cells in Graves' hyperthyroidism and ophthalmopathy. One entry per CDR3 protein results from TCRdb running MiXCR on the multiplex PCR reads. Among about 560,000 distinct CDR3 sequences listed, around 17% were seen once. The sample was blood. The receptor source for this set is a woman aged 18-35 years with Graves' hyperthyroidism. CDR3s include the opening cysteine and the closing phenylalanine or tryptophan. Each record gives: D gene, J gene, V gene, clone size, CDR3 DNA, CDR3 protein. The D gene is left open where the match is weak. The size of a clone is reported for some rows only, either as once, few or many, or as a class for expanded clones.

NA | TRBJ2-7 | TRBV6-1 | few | TGTGCCAGCAGCGCTCCCCGGGGGGCGCACGAGCAGTACTTC | CASSAPRGAHEQYF
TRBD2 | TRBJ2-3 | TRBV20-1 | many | TGCAGTGCTCATCCTCTTTTCCCGGGACTAGTCGTTGGAGATACGCAGTATTTT | CSAHPLFPGLVVGDTQYF
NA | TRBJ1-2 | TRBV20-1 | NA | TGCAGTGCTATGCGTGTTTCGGCAGGGAACCCCTATGGCTACACCTTC | CSAMRVSAGNPYGYTF
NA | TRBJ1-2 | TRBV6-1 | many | TGTGCCAGCAGTGAAACAGGAAGGTACTATGGCTACACCTTC | CASSETGRYYGYTF
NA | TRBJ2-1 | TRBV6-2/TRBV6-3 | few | TGTGCCAGCAGTTACTCTCCTGGGGCGCGTTACAATGAGCAGTTCTTC | CASSYSPGARYNEQFF
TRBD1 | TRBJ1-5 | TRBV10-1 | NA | TGCGCCAGCGGTGTGACAGGGGGAGGCACAGATACGCAGCATTTT | CASGVTGGGTDTQHF
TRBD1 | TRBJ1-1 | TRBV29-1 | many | TGCAGCGTTTCTGGACAGGGGATCACTGAAGCTTTCTTT | CSVSGQGITEAFF
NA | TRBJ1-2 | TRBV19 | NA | TGTGCCAGTAGCCGCCTGAGGGAGGGGGATGGCTACACCTTC | CASSRLREGDGYTF
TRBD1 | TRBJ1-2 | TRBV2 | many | TGTGCCAGCAGTGAAAACAGGGGCTATAACTATGGCTACACCTTC | CASSENRGYNYGYTF
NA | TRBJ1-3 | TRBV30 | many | TGTGCCACCTGGGGCCGCTCTGGAAACACCATATATTTT | CATWGRSGNTIYF
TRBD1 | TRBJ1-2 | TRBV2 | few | TGTGCCAGCAGAAAGGGACAGAGGAACTATGGCTACACCTTC | CASRKGQRNYGYTF
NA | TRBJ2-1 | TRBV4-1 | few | TGCGCCAGCAGCCAAGTGCGAGTCAATGAGCAGTTCTTC | CASSQVRVNEQFF
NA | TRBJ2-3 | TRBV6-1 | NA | TGTGCCAGCAGTGATAGGGGGATCACAGATACGCAGTATTTT | CASSDRGITDTQYF
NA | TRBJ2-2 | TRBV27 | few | TGTGTCCAGCGTTACGGAAAAAACACCGGGGAGCTGTTTTTT | CVQRYGKNTGELFF
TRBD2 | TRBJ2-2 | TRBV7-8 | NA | TGTGCCAGCAGCGGGGTGACTAGCGGCAGCAACACCGGGGAGCTGTTTTTT | CASSGVTSGSNTGELFF
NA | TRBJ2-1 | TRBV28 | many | TGTGCCAGCAGTTTAGGGGGGAGGCCCGTAACCTACAATGAGCAGTTCTTC | CASSLGGRPVTYNEQFF
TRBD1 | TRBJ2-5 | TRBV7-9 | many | TGTGCCAGCAGCCTCGGGGCAGGGGGACAAGAGACCCAGTACTTC | CASSLGAGGQETQYF
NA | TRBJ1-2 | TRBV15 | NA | TGTGCCACCAGCAGAGACGGGACGTCTGGCTACACCTTC | CATSRDGTSGYTF